Sequencing of this TCR beta chain was carried out in a study of shared clonotypes between healthy human individuals. Across the whole study: CD4 naive cells filled three plates per donor, CD4 memory three, CD8 naive two and CD8 memory one.

For this clone: Its specificity is unknown.

HIV-negative, healthy adults without recent acute infections or vaccinations were the donors. The table came from immunoSEQ multiplex PCR; TCRdb's copy has only in-frame clones and leaves some out. The repertoire has 2.3 million or so clones, 80% to 95% of them found once; the top ten carry about 0.39%. This CDR3 is built from 16 residues. With V trimmed by 4 bases and J by 1 base, 5 bases remained unmatched. The germline V gene has CDR1 LNHDA and CDR2 SQIVND (reference sequence). Findings of the study overall: On the whole, naive subsets had larger estimated richness than memory subsets had.

The rearrangement links TRBV19 to TRBJ2-2, with 8 bases lining up with TRBD2. The TCR originated in a man between 18 and 35 years old in good health. Some clones in this sample may be carry-over from other donors' samples. The specimen sequenced was naive CD4+ T cells from PBMCs. Subset of the sample: CD45RA+ positively selected. The CDR3 DNA follows: TGTGCCAGTAGTACCCGGGGGGGGTGGAACACCGGGGAGCTGTTTTTT. Translated: CASSTRGGWNTGELFF.